This note documents a single TCR beta chain sequence. The antigen remains undetermined. The data stem from a study of T cell responses to AZD1222 COVID-19 vaccine. The data were produced by immunoSEQ multiplex PCR, yet TCRdb's version contains in-frame clones alone and is incomplete. The sample yields roughly 92,000 clones, 90% seen once. General study points: In all cases, repertoires were sampled only after the peak T cell response. Clonal diversity may have been underestimated, and the donors were mostly white British, with more females than males. Among those given AZD1222, only six were seropositive at baseline.

Germline V gene data show CDR1 as SNHLY and CDR2 as FYNNEI. Germline trimming cut 5 bases from V and 2 bases from J; bases unmatched to any gene: 8. CDR3 length equals 15 residues. This material consisted of peripheral blood, taken on day 0 of AZD1222 vaccination. The V call is TRBV2, the J call TRBJ2-5, with TRBD1 identical over 7 bases. The clonotype originates from an adult in good health. CDR3 protein: CASSPFGTDQETQYF. CDR3 DNA sequence: TGTGCCAGCAGTCCATTTGGGACAGATCAAGAGACCCAGTACTTC.